The 21 T cell receptor beta chains below were found in one sample sequenced in a study of blood T cell repertoires in COVID-19. Assay used: immunoSEQ multiplex PCR; TCRdb lists only in-frame clones, some missing. This table has about 46,000 clones, about 87% appearing once. Material: peripheral blood. All receptors derive from a human donor in a cohort sampled during active COVID-19.

This clone showed up just once. The chain links TRBV29-1 to TRBJ1-2; tentatively, D is TRBD1 (6 bases). From germline, CDR1 is SQVTM and CDR2 ANQGSEA. This CDR3 region has 15 residues. Trimming stripped 0 bases from V and 3 bases from J, with 14 bases between. CDR3 nucleotide sequence: TGCAGCGTTGAAGAATTGACAGGAGGCCACTATGGCTACACCTTC. It is translated as CSVEELTGGHYGYTF. Based on the CDR3 plus reference TRBV29-1 and TRBJ1-2, the full variable domain is SAVISQKPSRDICQRGTSLTIQCQVDSQVTMMFWYRQQPGQSLTLIATANQGSEATYESGFVIDKFPISRPNLTFSTLTVSNMSPEDSSIYLCSVEELTGGHYGYTFGSGTRLTVV.

This clone was detected only once. This sequence joins TRBV7-9 and TRBJ1-5; D may be TRBD1 (6 bases). This CDR3 contains 14 residues. The germline V gene encodes CDR1 SEHNR and CDR2 FQNEAQ (reference sequence). V was cut by 5 bases and J by 3 bases, with 11 bases left in between. The CDR3 DNA follows: TGTGCCAGCAGCCAACAGGGTCTCAATCAGCCCCAGCATTTT. It translates to CASSQQGLNQPQHF.

This chain joins TRBV7-6 and TRBJ2-3, with no clear D. CDR3 length: 12 residues. Germline-derived CDR1 and CDR2 are SGHVS and FNYEAQ. Trimming took 4 bases from V and 4 from J, leaving 6 bases between them. As DNA, the CDR3 is TGTGCCAGCAGCTCCTTTGCAGATACGCAGTATTTT. This sequence encodes CASSSFADTQYF.

The genes are TRBV6-5 and TRBJ2-2; tentative D call: TRBD2 (6 bases). The length of the CDR3 is 13 residues. V dropped 2 bases and J dropped 6 bases, with 7 bases sitting between them. CDR1 is MNHEY, CDR2 SVGAGI, per germline. The CDR3 sequence: CASSYGEAGELFF. DNA for the CDR3: TGTGCCAGCAGTTACGGGGAGGCCGGGGAGCTGTTTTTT.

The V gene is TRBV5-6, the J gene TRBJ2-7; perhaps TRBD1 as D (5 bases). CDR1 is SGHDT and CDR2 is YYEEEE in the germline V gene. The CDR3 has 17 residues. Trimming left V 1 base short and J 0 bases short, with 17 bases between. The CDR3 bases are TGTGCCAGCAGCTTGAATCCCCACAGGCTTAGCTCCTACGAGCAGTACTTC. Its translation: CASSLNPHRLSSYEQYF.

The V call is TRBV15, the J call TRBJ2-7; weak D call: TRBD1 (5 bases). Trimming removed 5 bases at V and 4 bases at J, with 12 bases between. CDR1 is LNHNV, CDR2 YYDKDF, per germline (reference sequence). The CDR3 length is 13 residues. The CDR3 nucleotides read TGTGCCACCAGCGGGGCCGCGGCTTACGAGCAGTACTTC. Amino acid sequence: CATSGAAAYEQYF.

The chain is built from TRBV6-2 or TRBV6-3 and TRBJ2-1; 10 bases map to TRBD2. The length of the CDR3 is 17 residues. Germline V gene sequence: CDR1 MNHEY, CDR2 SVGEGT. J lost 7 bases, V lost 6 bases, and 15 bases had no gene match. This chain's CDR3 is CASSPMRTSGNLNEQFF. CDR3 DNA sequence: TGTGCCAGCAGCCCTATGCGGACTAGCGGTAACCTTAATGAGCAGTTCTTC.

In this sample, this clone turned up a few times. The J gene is TRBJ2-7, the V gene TRBV4-2; D is undetermined. This CDR3 is built from 14 residues. Germline V lookup: CDR1 LGHNA, CDR2 YNFKEQ. V dropped 3 bases and J dropped 0 bases, with 9 bases sitting between them. CDR3 in amino acids: CASSQGESSYEQYF. CDR3 DNA sequence: TGTGCCAGCAGCCAGGGCGAGAGCTCCTACGAGCAGTACTTC.

This chain joins TRBV4-3 and TRBJ2-7; 13 bases map to TRBD2. V lost 0 bases to trimming and J lost 6 bases; unmatched junction nucleotides: 5. This CDR3 is built from 16 residues. CDR1 is LGHNA, CDR2 YSLEER, per germline. The CDR3 coding sequence is TGCGCCAGCAGCCAAGAGTCGGGACTAGCGGGGAGCGAGCAGTACTTC. Amino acid sequence: CASSQESGLAGSEQYF.

V is TRBV6-6 and J is TRBJ1-1, with a tentative D call TRBD1 (6 bases). The CDR3 totals 13 residues. Per germline, CDR1 MNHNY and CDR2 SVGAGI (reference sequence). V was shortened by 10 bases and J by 1 base, with 13 bases between the two germline ends. CDR3 sequence (DNA): TGTGCCACCCTCCTACAGGGGAACACTGAAGCTTTCTTT. Translated: CATLLQGNTEAFF.

V and J are TRBV7-9 and TRBJ2-7; TRBD1 matches at 12 bases. The CDR3 length is 15 residues. Unmatched junction bases numbered 7, after V lost 4 bases and J lost 6 bases. The germline V gene has CDR1 SEHNR and CDR2 FQNEAQ (reference sequence). CDR3 protein: CASSSPGQGASEQYF. CDR3 DNA sequence: TGTGCCAGCAGCTCCCCGGGACAGGGGGCCAGCGAGCAGTACTTC. Full variable domain (rest looked up from reference TRBV7-9 and TRBJ2-7): DTGVSQNPRHKITKRGQNVTFRCDPISEHNRLYWYRQTLGQGPEFLTYFQNEAQLEKSRLLSDRFSAERPKGSFSTLEIQRTEQGDSAMYLCASSSPGQGASEQYFGPGTRLTVT.

The chain recombines TRBV7-2 with TRBJ2-7; tentative D call: TRBD1 (6 bases). V was cut by 5 bases and J by 2 bases, with 13 bases left in between. CDR3 length: 14 amino acids. Germline loops: CDR1 SGHTA, CDR2 FQGNSA. CDR3 DNA: TGTGCCAGCAGCCCCGACAGGTTTGCCTACGAGCAGTACTTC. It encodes CASSPDRFAYEQYF.

J is TRBJ2-7 and V is TRBV14; 7 positions match TRBD1. V shed 4 bases and J 7 bases; nucleotides not matched to a gene: 13. Germline V lookup: CDR1 SGHDN, CDR2 FVKESK. The CDR3 length is 15 residues. CDR3 in DNA: TGTGCCAGCAGCCTCCGGGGACAGACGAAGGTGGAGCAGTACTTC. It is translated as CASSLRGQTKVEQYF.

The chain couples TRBV7-2 to TRBJ2-3, with D possibly matching TRBD2 (6 bases). The CDR3 length is 16 residues. V was clipped by 2 bases and J by 4 bases, with 16 bases between them. Germline V gives CDR1 SGHTA, CDR2 FQGNSA. The CDR3 region has the DNA TGTGCCAGCAGCTTAATGGCGGAAGCGGGCGCAGATACGCAGTATTTT. It is translated as CASSLMAEAGADTQYF.

This CDR3 is CASSPTGTSDTDTQYF. The DNA for the CDR3 is TGTGCCAGCAGCCCTACCGGGACTAGCGATACAGATACGCAGTATTTT. This chain connects TRBV7-9 to TRBJ2-3; 10 nucleotides align to TRBD2. The length of the CDR3 is 16 residues. CDR1 and CDR2 from the germline V gene are SEHNR and FQNEAQ (reference sequence). With 5 bases clipped from V and 3 bases from J, the junction kept 8 bases outside the gene matches.

The chain couples TRBV25-1 to TRBJ2-7, with D tentatively TRBD2 (7 bases). This CDR3 has 13 amino acids. V was pared by 6 bases and J by 4 bases, with 13 bases between. CDR1 is MGHDK, CDR2 SYGVNS, per germline. CDR3 nucleotides: TGTGCCAGCAGGGGGGAGGGGGTATACGAGCAGTACTTC. Translating it yields CASRGEGVYEQYF.

V and J are TRBV3-1 (or the pseudogene TRBV3-2) and TRBJ1-2; 7 bases line up with TRBD1. CDR3 length equals 16 residues. From germline, CDR1 is LGHDT and CDR2 YNNKEL (reference sequence). Trimming removed 2 bases from V and 8 bases from J; junction bases left unmatched: 14. CDR3: CASSQPRGVSRSGYTF. CDR3 coding DNA: TGTGCCAGCAGCCAACCCAGGGGGGTTTCCAGGAGCGGCTACACCTTC.

The V gene is TRBV24-1, the J gene TRBJ2-3; 8 nucleotides match TRBD2. Germline V gives CDR1 KGHDR, CDR2 SFDVKD. This CDR3 region has 18 residues. The trim removed 4 bases at V and 3 bases at J, leaving 14 bases unmatched. The CDR3 nucleotides read TGTGCCACCAGTGACGGCCGAGTTCAGCGGGGGACAACAGATACGCAGTATTTT. Protein sequence: CATSDGRVQRGTTDTQYF.

The CDR3 spells CASSLTGGREKLFF. CDR3 sequence (DNA): TGTGCCAGCAGCTTAACGGGGGGAAGAGAAAAACTGTTTTTT. This chain uses TRBV7-2 with TRBJ1-4, with D maybe TRBD1 (5 bases). The CDR3 contains 14 residues. V was clipped by 2 bases and J by 8 bases, with 12 bases between them. Germline CDR1 SGHTA, CDR2 FQGNSA. Supplemented by reference TRBV7-2 and TRBJ1-4, the full variable domain reads GAGVSQSPSNKVTEKGKDVELRCDPISGHTALYWYRQSLGQGLEFLIYFQGNSAPDKSGLPSDRFSAERTGGSVSTLTIQRTQQEDSAVYLCASSLTGGREKLFFGSGTQLSVL.

The chain links TRBV2 to TRBJ1-1; D remains unclear. The germline V gene encodes CDR1 SNHLY and CDR2 FYNNEI. The CDR3 runs 12 residues. Trimming took off 2 bases at V and 5 bases at J, with 6 bases between the two ends. The CDR3 is CASSETGTEAFF. The DNA of the CDR3 is TGTGCCAGCAGTGAAACGGGAACTGAAGCTTTCTTT.

The chain uses TRBV11-2 and TRBJ1-2; 9 bases line up with TRBD1. J was trimmed by 8 bases and V by 5 bases; bases with no gene match: 12. The CDR3 runs 15 residues. Germline V gene lookup returns CDR1 SGHAT and CDR2 FQNNGV. The CDR3 DNA reads TGTGCCAGCAGCCCTGACTGGACAGGGGACGAAGGCTACACCTTC. This sequence encodes CASSPDWTGDEGYTF.